What follows are 18 T cell receptor beta chains derived from one specimen sequenced in a study of T cell repertoires in cytomegalovirus infection. Using its own MiXCR run on the reads, TCRdb lists one record per CDR3 protein. Here the sample spans hundreds of thousands of distinct CDR3 sequences, about 29% being singletons. Antigens of these TCRs are unknown. Sample: cultured PBMCs, taken from culture after CMV antigen stimulation. Receptor source: a human donor in good health (CMV status not recorded). Some clones in this sample may be carry-over from other donors' samples.

This clonotype was picked up a small number of times. V is TRBV12-3 or TRBV12-4 and J is TRBJ1-2; D is uncertain. This CDR3 region has 13 residues. Trimming took 6 bases from V and 4 from J, leaving 12 bases between them. The CDR3 coding sequence is TGTGCCAGCAGGTCGGACGTCGTCTATGGCTACACCTTC. This encodes CASRSDVVYGYTF.

J is TRBJ2-1 and V is TRBV5-4; D possibly corresponds to TRBD2 (6 bases). Between the trimmed V and J ends, which lost 4 bases and 3 bases, there was a span of 11 bases. This CDR3 is 14 amino acids long. Germline-derived CDR1 and CDR2 are SGHNT and YYREEE (reference sequence). CDR3 bases: TGTGCCAGCAGCCCCGGGGGACTCTACAATGAGCAGTTCTTC. Its translation is CASSPGGLYNEQFF.

The rearrangement joins TRBV4-2 to TRBJ1-1; D not certain. CDR1 and CDR2 from the germline V gene are LGHNA and YNFKEQ. V was trimmed by 0 bases and J by 4 bases, leaving 15 bases between them. This CDR3 is 16 amino acids long. CDR3 nucleotides: TGTGCCAGCAGCCAAGATGTTAGTGCTTTGGGCACTGAAGCTTTCTTT. It is translated as CASSQDVSALGTEAFF.

This clonotype was detected a few times. This rearrangement joins TRBV12-5 to TRBJ1-5; D not certain. The germline CDR1 and CDR2 sequences are LGHNT and FRNRAP. There are 16 residues in the CDR3. The germline V and J ends were trimmed by 2 bases and 2 bases, with 13 bases remaining between them. DNA for the CDR3: TGTGCTAGTGGTTTGTTAAACCCTGGGCGCAATCAGCCCCAGCATTTT. It encodes CASGLLNPGRNQPQHF.

The chain carries TRBV28 and TRBJ1-5; D unresolved. CDR1 is MDHEN and CDR2 is SYDVKM in the germline V gene. CDR3 length equals 15 residues. V was pared by 7 bases and J by 4 bases, with 17 bases between. CDR3 sequence: CASTPLRRRNQPQHF. CDR3 in DNA: TGTGCCAGCACCCCTTTGAGGAGGAGAAATCAGCCCCAGCATTTT.

V is TRBV5-4 and J is TRBJ2-5; D not certain. The CDR3 loop spans 12 amino acids. Trimming cost V 8 bases and J 2 bases, with 10 bases left between them. From germline, CDR1 is SGHNT and CDR2 YYREEE (reference sequence). CDR3 bases: TGTGCCAGTGTAGGCCCTCAAGAGACCCAGTACTTC. Protein sequence: CASVGPQETQYF.

The gene calls are TRBV6-5 and TRBJ1-4; D is possibly TRBD1 (5 bases). This CDR3 has 14 residues. The germline gives CDR1 MNHEY, CDR2 SVGAGI. The V end was cut by 5 bases, the J end by 8 bases, with 15 bases between. The CDR3: CASSAGTMGEKLFF. CDR3 DNA: TGTGCCAGCAGTGCCGGGACCATGGGGGAAAAACTGTTTTTT.

This clonotype was seen a few times. This rearrangement joins TRBV28 to TRBJ1-2, with 7 bases identical to TRBD1. Germline V lookup: CDR1 MDHEN, CDR2 SYDVKM. This CDR3 spans 14 amino acids. With 6 bases clipped from V and 4 bases from J, the junction kept 8 bases outside the gene matches. The CDR3, as DNA: TGTGCCAGCAGGGTTACTCAGGGGGTCTATGGCTACACCTTC. The encoded protein is CASRVTQGVYGYTF.

This clonotype was picked up a small number of times. The chain joins TRBV20-1 to TRBJ1-1; TRBD1 aligns across 7 bases. This CDR3 region has 15 residues. Germline CDR1 reads DFQATT; CDR2 reads SNEGSKA (reference sequence). V lost 5 bases, J lost 5 bases, and 14 bases stayed unmatched. CDR3 nucleotides: TGCAGTGCTCGACGCAGGGGGTTACGGGGAACTGAAGCTTTCTTT. It is translated as CSARRRGLRGTEAFF.

This clonotype was found a few times. The chain employs TRBV6-8 and TRBJ1-5; 10 bases map to TRBD1. The V gene's germline CDR1 is MNHGY and CDR2 SAAAGT. The CDR3 runs 16 residues. V lost 6 bases to trimming and J lost 6 bases; unmatched junction nucleotides: 11. The chain's CDR3 is CASRSLTGGPLQPQHF. Here the CDR3 DNA reads TGTGCCAGCAGATCCTTGACAGGGGGCCCTCTTCAGCCCCAGCATTTT.

V and J are TRBV3-1 and TRBJ2-5, with 7 bases lining up with TRBD1. The V gene end was trimmed by 4 bases and the J gene end by 4 bases; junction bases not matched to a gene: 6. The CDR3 is 14 residues long. Germline CDR1 is LGHDT and CDR2 is YNNKEL (reference sequence). The CDR3 region is CASSLGTVRETQYF. The CDR3 nucleotides read TGTGCCAGCAGCCTAGGGACAGTGCGAGAGACCCAGTACTTC.

The CDR3 sequence is CASSPGTGGGSNQPQHF. CDR3 DNA sequence: TGTGCCAGCAGTCCGGGGACAGGGGGGGGTAGCAATCAGCCCCAGCATTTT. The chain carries TRBV28 and TRBJ1-5; 11 bases agree with TRBD1. CDR1 and CDR2 (germline): MDHEN, SYDVKM. With 5 bases clipped from V and 0 bases from J, the junction kept 6 bases outside the gene matches. CDR3 length: 17 residues.

The chain employs TRBV2 and TRBJ2-1; possible D gene TRBD1, 6 bases. The length of the CDR3 is 14 residues. CDR1 and CDR2 (germline): SNHLY, FYNNEI. V gave up 5 bases and J gave up 5 bases, with 13 bases separating them. In DNA form, the CDR3 reads TGTGCCAGCAGTACGACAGGCCGAGACAATGAGCAGTTCTTC. Translation: CASSTTGRDNEQFF.

V usage is TRBV5-5 and J usage is TRBJ2-2; 7 nucleotides agree with TRBD1. Trimming at V came to 4 bases and at J to 5 bases, leaving 8 bases not matched to a gene. This CDR3 comprises 15 residues. Germline values: CDR1 SGHKS, CDR2 YYEKEE (reference sequence). CDR3 DNA: TGTGCCAGCAGCCCGGGACAGATAATAACCGGGGAGCTGTTTTTT. It specifies CASSPGQIITGELFF.

There are a few counts of this clonotype. The chain carries TRBV10-3 and TRBJ2-1; TRBD1 aligns across 10 bases. The CDR3 sequence is 16 residues long. CDR1 is ENHRY, CDR2 SYGVKD, per germline. V lost 10 bases to trimming and J lost 7 bases; unmatched junction nucleotides: 16. For the CDR3, the DNA is TGTGCCACCACCGCTTCTAGACAGGGGGCGGATAATGAGCAGTTCTTC. It specifies CATTASRQGADNEQFF.

The chain uses TRBV7-6 and TRBJ2-7; possible D gene TRBD2, 5 bases. The CDR3 runs to 15 residues. Germline assignment: CDR1 SGHVS and CDR2 FNYEAQ. Trimming took 2 bases from V and 3 from J, leaving 14 bases between them. The CDR3 nucleotides are TGTGCCAGCAGCTTACGGGGAGACACTATCTACGAGCAGTACTTC. Translated: CASSLRGDTIYEQYF.

This clonotype was observed a few times. The chain carries TRBV7-6 and TRBJ1-6, with TRBD1 identical over 7 bases. CDR1 and CDR2 from the germline V gene are SGHVS and FNYEAQ. The CDR3 runs 13 residues. V trimming: 4 bases; J trimming: 9 bases; junction bases outside the gene matches: 3. The CDR3 is CASSSDRVSPLHF. The CDR3 DNA reads as TGTGCCAGCAGCTCCGACAGGGTTTCACCCCTCCACTTT.

Comment on this clonotype: Given a much more abundant clone one base away, this may be a read error. The chain links TRBV12-3 or TRBV12-4 to TRBJ2-5; D unclear. V lost 2 bases and J 4 bases, leaving 5 bases between the germline ends. The CDR3 runs to 12 residues. This CDR3 reads CASSLKGETQYF. CDR3 nucleotide sequence: TGTGCCAGCAGTTTAAAGGGAGAGACCCAGTACTTC.